The sequence of this T cell receptor beta chain was determined in a study of blood T cell repertoires in COVID-19. Study-level information: PBMCs, B-cell-depleted T cells, or T cells provided the cDNA or gDNA that made up the material.

This clone was seen at least ten times. V gave up 7 bases and J gave up 3 bases, with 12 bases separating them. CDR3 size: 13 residues. CDR1 and CDR2 (germline): LNHDA, SQIVND (reference sequence). Adults between roughly 18 and 89 years of age took part from about 24 US areas. Individuals in the exposed group had encountered a COVID-19 case within 2 weeks preceding study entry. Authors' processing steps: Estimates of nucleated cell counts were drawn from the amplification of reference gene primers. TCRdb's table, derived via immunoSEQ multiplex PCR, lists solely in-frame clones and lacks some. V and J calls and clone size follow that table, whereas D and trimming were derived from the DNA. The repertoire holds some 64,000 clones, with 65% to 85% as singletons.

The receptor comes from an older woman who had been exposed to COVID-19. The material sequenced was PBMCs or T cells enriched from blood (not recorded which). The rearrangement uses TRBV19 and TRBJ1-1, with D perhaps matching TRBD1 (5 bases). The CDR3 coding sequence is TGTGCCAGTAACAGGATACTACACACTGAAGCTTTCTTT. This codes for CASNRILHTEAFF.